What follows is one TCR beta chain and its context. The sample comes from a study of blood T cell repertoires in COVID-19. Study information: PBMCs, B-cell-depleted T cells, or T cells provided the cDNA or gDNA that made up the material.

Cohort assignment relied on participant-reported clinical history. Authors' data handling: Researchers report that nucleated cell counts were estimated from reference gene primer amplification. Some clones are missing from TCRdb's copy, which holds only in-frame ones; the method was immunoSEQ multiplex PCR. V, J and clone size derive from that table, while D and trimming were established from the DNA sequence. The sample has under 200,000 clones, 80% to 90% seen once. Germline CDR1 reads LNHDA; CDR2 reads SQIVND (reference sequence). The CDR3 length is 16 residues. The V segment lost 4 bases and the J segment 5 bases; nucleotides outside the gene matches: 8.

The receptor was isolated from a woman between 45 and 65 years old in a cohort exposed to, infected with or recovered from COVID-19 (not recorded which). The chain uses TRBV19 and TRBJ2-2, with 9 bases that match TRBD1. Material for sequencing was PBMCs or T cells enriched from blood (not recorded which). The chain's CDR3 is CASSNSGQGPTGELFF. The CDR3 nucleotides are TGTGCCAGTAGTAATTCCGGACAGGGGCCTACCGGGGAGCTGTTTTTT. Full variable domain (rest looked up from reference TRBV19 and TRBJ2-2): DGGITQSPKYLFRKEGQNVTLSCEQNLNHDAMYWYRQDPGQGLRLIYYSQIVNDFQKGDIAEGYSVSREKKESFPLTVTSAQKNPTAFYLCASSNSGQGPTGELFFGEGSRLTVL.